A selection of T cell receptor beta chains follows, all from one sample in a study of technical replicates of blood from a few donors. TCRdb keeps only in-frame clones here, not all; method: immunoSEQ multiplex PCR. The sample consists of about 93,000 clones, approximately 95% of them appearing once. The sample was T cells isolated from PBMCs. These receptors were collected from a human donor in good health. Both conserved end residues are part of each CDR3. The D gene is left open where the match is weak.

j_call d_call v_call cdr3_nt cdr3_aa
TRBJ1-5 TRBD1 TRBV19 TGTGCCAGTAGTATGGTCCTCGGCAGGGGGCGGAAGTGGGCTAGTCAGCCCCAGCATTTT CASSMVLGRGRKWASQPQHF
TRBJ1-4 NA TRBV28 TGTGCCAGCAGTTTGGGAACCGGGACAAAAAGTGAAAAACTGTTTTTT CASSLGTGTKSEKLFF
TRBJ1-1 NA TRBV10-3 TGTGCCACCCGCTCAGGGTTGGGGAACACTGAAGCTTTCTTT CATRSGLGNTEAFF
TRBJ2-7 NA TRBV11-2 TGTGCCAGCAGCTTAGTTCCGGAGGTCCCCTACGAGCAGTACTTC CASSLVPEVPYEQYF
TRBJ2-7 NA TRBV5-1 TGCGCCAGCAGTCCCGACAGGACCTACGAGCAGTACTTC CASSPDRTYEQYF
TRBJ2-7 TRBD2 TRBV4-1 TGCGCCAGCAGCCAAATTACTAGCGGGAGCTACGAGCAGTACTTC CASSQITSGSYEQYF
TRBJ2-5 NA TRBV7-8 TGTGCCAGCAGCTCAGAGGGGACTCTCACGTCCGAGACCCAGTACTTC CASSSEGTLTSETQYF
TRBJ1-2 NA TRBV10-3 TGTGCCATCAGTAGAAACAGGGAAAACTATGGCTACACCTTC CAISRNRENYGYTF
TRBJ2-1 NA TRBV7-7 TGTGCTAGCAGCTTATCAGTTTACGTCAATGAGCAGTTCTTC CASSLSVYVNEQFF
TRBJ1-2 NA TRBV6-5 TGTGCCAGCAGACAGGGAGATCTCTATGGCTACACCTTC CASRQGDLYGYTF
TRBJ2-3 TRBD2 TRBV5-1 TGCGCCAGCAGCTTAAGCGGGGGGGCAGATACGCAGTATTTT CASSLSGGADTQYF
TRBJ2-1 TRBD1 TRBV4-1 TGCGCCAGCAGCCAAGTATCCGGGACAGGACCCTACAATGAGCAGTTCTTC CASSQVSGTGPYNEQFF
TRBJ2-6 NA TRBV7-6 TGTGCCAGCAGCTTAGCCCGGGACACCTACTCTGGGGCCAACGTCCTGACTTTC CASSLARDTYSGANVLTF
TRBJ2-3 TRBD2 TRBV14 TGTGCCAGCAGCCCGCATAGCGGGAGGGTAACAGATACGCAGTATTTT CASSPHSGRVTDTQYF
TRBJ2-2 TRBD2 TRBV19 TGTGCCAGTAACGCGGGCGGGAGTCCTGGGACCGGGGAGCTGTTTTTT CASNAGGSPGTGELFF
TRBJ1-3 NA TRBV6-6 TGTGCCAGCAGTTACTCTATAGACACCATATATTTT CASSYSIDTIYF
TRBJ2-2 NA TRBV19 TGTGCCAGTAGTATACCAGGGTTTGGGGAGCTGTTTTTT CASSIPGFGELFF
TRBJ2-7 TRBD1 TRBV5-1 TGCGCCAGCAGCCGACAGGGGAATTTCGACGAGCAGTACTTC CASSRQGNFDEQYF
TRBJ1-2 TRBD1 TRBV6-5 TGTGCCAGCAGTTACTCGACTACCGGGACAGGGGATGGCTACACCTTC CASSYSTTGTGDGYTF
TRBJ1-6 NA TRBV7-6 TGTGCCAGCAGCTTGACAGAATATTCACCCCTCCACTTT CASSLTEYSPLHF
TRBJ2-3 NA TRBV28 TGTGCCGTTTTTGGGGCCTATGTTGTCACAGATACGCAGTATTTT CAVFGAYVVTDTQYF
TRBJ2-3 TRBD2 TRBV11-3 TGTGCCAGCAGTTCAGCGGGGGGCCTCACCGACGGTACGCAGTATTTT CASSSAGGLTDGTQYF
TRBJ1-1 TRBD1 TRBV10-3 TGTGCCGCCCGGGACAGTCCAAACACTGAAGCTTTCTTT CAARDSPNTEAFF
TRBJ1-2 TRBD1 TRBV5-4 TGTGCCAGCAGCTGGGGGACAGAGAACTATGGCTACACCTTC CASSWGTENYGYTF
TRBJ2-1 NA TRBV7-6 TGTGCCAGCAGCTCCTCCTCGGGATCCTACAATGAGCAGTTCTTC CASSSSSGSYNEQFF
TRBJ2-3 NA TRBV14 TGTGCCAGCAGCCAAGGATTCCCAGGGGCCACAGATACGCAGTATTTT CASSQGFPGATDTQYF
TRBJ2-7 TRBD2 TRBV5-5 TGTGCCAGCAGCTTGTTTTGGACTAGCGGTTCCTACGAGCAGTACTTC CASSLFWTSGSYEQYF
TRBJ2-7 TRBD1 TRBV6-5 TGTGCCAGCAGTGCCAGGGGGCGCCACGAGCAGTACTTC CASSARGRHEQYF
TRBJ2-2 TRBD2 TRBV10-2 TGCGCCAGCAGTGAACAAGCGGGATCGAACACCGGGGAGCTGTTTTTT CASSEQAGSNTGELFF